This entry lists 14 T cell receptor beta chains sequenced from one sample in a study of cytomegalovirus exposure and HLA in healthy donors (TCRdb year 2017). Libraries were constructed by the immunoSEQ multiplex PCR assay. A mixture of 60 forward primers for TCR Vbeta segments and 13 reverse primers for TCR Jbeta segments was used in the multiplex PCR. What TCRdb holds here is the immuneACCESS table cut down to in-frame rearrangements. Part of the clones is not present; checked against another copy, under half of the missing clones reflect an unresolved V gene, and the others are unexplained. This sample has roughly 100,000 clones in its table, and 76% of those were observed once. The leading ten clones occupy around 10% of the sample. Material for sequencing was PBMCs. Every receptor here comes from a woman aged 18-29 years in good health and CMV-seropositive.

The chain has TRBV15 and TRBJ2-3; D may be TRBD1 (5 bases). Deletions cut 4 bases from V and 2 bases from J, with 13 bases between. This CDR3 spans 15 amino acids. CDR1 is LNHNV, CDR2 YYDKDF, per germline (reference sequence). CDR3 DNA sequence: TGTGCCACCAGCAATCGTCGGACACACACAGATACGCAGTATTTT. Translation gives CATSNRRTHTDTQYF. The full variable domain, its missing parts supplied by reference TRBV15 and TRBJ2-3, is DAMVIQNPRYQVTQFGKPVTLSCSQTLNHNVMYWYQQKSSQAPKLLFHYYDKDFNNEADTPDNFQSRRPNTSFCFLDIRSPGLGDTAMYLCATSNRRTHTDTQYFGPGTRLTVL.

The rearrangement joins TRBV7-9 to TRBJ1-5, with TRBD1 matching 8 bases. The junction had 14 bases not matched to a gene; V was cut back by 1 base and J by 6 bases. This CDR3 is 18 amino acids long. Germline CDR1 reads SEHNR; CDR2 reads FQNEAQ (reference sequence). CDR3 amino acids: CASSLGPPAGGSPQPQHF. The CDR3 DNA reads TGTGCCAGCAGCTTAGGGCCCCCGGCAGGGGGCTCCCCTCAGCCCCAGCATTTT.

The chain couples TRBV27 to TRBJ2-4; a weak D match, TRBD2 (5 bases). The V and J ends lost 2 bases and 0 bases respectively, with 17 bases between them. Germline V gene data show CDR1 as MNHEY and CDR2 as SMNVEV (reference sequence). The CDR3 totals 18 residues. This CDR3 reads CASSLRWETSLAKNIQYF. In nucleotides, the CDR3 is TGTGCCAGCAGTTTAAGGTGGGAGACCTCACTAGCCAAAAACATTCAGTACTTC.

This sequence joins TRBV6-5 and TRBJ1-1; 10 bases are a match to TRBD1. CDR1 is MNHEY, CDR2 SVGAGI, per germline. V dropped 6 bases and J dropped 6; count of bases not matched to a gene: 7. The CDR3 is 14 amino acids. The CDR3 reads CASSLRQGAAEAFF. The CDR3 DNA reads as TGTGCCAGCAGCCTGAGACAGGGGGCAGCTGAAGCTTTCTTT.

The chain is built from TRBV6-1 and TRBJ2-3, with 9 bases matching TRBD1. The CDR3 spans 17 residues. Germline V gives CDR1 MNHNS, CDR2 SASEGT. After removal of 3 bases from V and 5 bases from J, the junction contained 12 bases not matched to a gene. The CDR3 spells CASSEKLTGGEIDTQYF. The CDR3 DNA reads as TGTGCCAGCAGTGAGAAACTAACAGGGGGCGAGATAGATACGCAGTATTTT.

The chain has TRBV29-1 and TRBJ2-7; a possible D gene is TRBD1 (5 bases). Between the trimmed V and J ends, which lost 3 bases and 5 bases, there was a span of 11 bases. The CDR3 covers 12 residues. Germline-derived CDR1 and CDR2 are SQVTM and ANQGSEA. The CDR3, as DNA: TGCAGCGTTGACGGACAACGAAACGAGCAGTACTTC. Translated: CSVDGQRNEQYF.

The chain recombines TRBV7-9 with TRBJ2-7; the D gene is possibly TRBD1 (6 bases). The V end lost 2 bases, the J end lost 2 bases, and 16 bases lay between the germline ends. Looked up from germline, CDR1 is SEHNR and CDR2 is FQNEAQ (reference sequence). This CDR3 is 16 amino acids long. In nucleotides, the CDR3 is TGTGCCAGCAGCTTATTTACCAGGACAGCCCCCTACGAGCAGTACTTC. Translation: CASSLFTRTAPYEQYF.

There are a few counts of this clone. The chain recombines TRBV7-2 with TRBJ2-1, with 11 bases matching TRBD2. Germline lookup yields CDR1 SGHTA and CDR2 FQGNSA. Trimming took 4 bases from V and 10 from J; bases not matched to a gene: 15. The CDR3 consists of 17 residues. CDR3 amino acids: CASSSMTGTSGLAEQFF. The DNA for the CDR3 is TGTGCCAGCAGCTCAATGACCGGGACTAGCGGTTTGGCGGAGCAGTTCTTC.

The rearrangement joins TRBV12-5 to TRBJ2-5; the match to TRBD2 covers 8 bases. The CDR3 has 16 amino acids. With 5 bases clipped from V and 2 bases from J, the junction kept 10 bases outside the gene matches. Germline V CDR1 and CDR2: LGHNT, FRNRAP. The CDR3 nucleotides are TGTGCTAGTGGTGCCCCCGTTAGCGGGGTACAAGAGACCCAGTACTTC. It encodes CASGAPVSGVQETQYF.

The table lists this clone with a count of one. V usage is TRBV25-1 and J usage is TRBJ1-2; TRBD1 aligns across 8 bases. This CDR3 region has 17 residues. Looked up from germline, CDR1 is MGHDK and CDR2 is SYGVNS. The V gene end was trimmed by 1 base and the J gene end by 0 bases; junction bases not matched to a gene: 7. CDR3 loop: CASSESPWDRTNYGYTF. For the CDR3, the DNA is TGTGCCAGCAGTGAATCGCCCTGGGACAGGACTAACTATGGCTACACCTTC.

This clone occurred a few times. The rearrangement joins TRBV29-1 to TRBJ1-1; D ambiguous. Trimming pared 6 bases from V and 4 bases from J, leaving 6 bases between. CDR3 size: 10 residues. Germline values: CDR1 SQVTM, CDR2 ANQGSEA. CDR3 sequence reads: CSVRATEAFF. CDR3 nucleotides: TGCAGCGTGAGGGCCACTGAAGCTTTCTTT.

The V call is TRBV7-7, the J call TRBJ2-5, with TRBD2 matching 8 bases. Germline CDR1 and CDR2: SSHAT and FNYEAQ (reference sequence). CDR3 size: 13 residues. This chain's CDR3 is CASGAGLEETQYF. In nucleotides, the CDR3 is TGTGCTAGCGGGGCGGGACTAGAAGAGACCCAGTACTTC.

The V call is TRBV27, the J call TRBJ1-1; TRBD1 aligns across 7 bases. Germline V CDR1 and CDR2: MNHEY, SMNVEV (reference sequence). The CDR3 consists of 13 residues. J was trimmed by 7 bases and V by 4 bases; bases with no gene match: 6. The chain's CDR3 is CASSSPRDSEAFF. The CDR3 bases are TGTGCCAGCAGTTCCCCCCGGGACAGTGAAGCTTTCTTT.

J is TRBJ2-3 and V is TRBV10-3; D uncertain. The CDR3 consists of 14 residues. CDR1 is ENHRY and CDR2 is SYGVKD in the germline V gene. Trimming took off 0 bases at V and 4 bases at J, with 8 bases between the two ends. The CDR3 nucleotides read TGTGCCATCAGTGAGTCCCCTAAGCCAGATACGCAGTATTTT. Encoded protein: CAISESPKPDTQYF.